This T cell receptor beta chain was sequenced in a study of blood T cell repertoires in COVID-19. As for the study in general: T cells, B-cell-depleted T cells, or PBMCs provided the cDNA or gDNA that served as material.

Recovered participants had two consecutive negative NP/OP PCR tests, healthcare professional clearance, or symptom resolution. The table came from immunoSEQ multiplex PCR; TCRdb's copy has only in-frame clones and leaves some out. The table records around 430,000 clones, about 87% of them present only once. The origin of this receptor is a woman in her 50s who had recovered from COVID-19. The sample consisted of PBMCs or T cells enriched from blood (not recorded which).

The CDR3 here is CASSVGGRDTDTQYF. The CDR3 DNA reads TGTGCCAGCAGCGTAGGAGGACGGGACACAGATACGCAGTATTTT. The genes are TRBV9 and TRBJ2-3; D is perhaps TRBD2 (5 bases). The CDR3 contains 15 residues. In germline, CDR1 is SGDLS, CDR2 YYNGEE. V was trimmed by 0 bases and J by 2 bases, leaving 10 bases between them.